This T cell receptor beta chain was found in a study of T cell changes during pregnancy in multiple sclerosis. Sequencing used immunoSEQ multiplex PCR; TCRdb keeps in-frame clones, though not all of them. The sample lists around 130,000 clones, 80% to 95% seen once, with 6% to 7% in the top ten. V lost 3 bases and J 10 bases, leaving 19 bases between the germline ends. The CDR3 is 15 amino acids. Germline V lookup: CDR1 MNHEY, CDR2 SMNVEV (reference sequence). The clonotype originates from a female donor with multiple sclerosis, enrolled in a pregnancy study. This chain uses TRBV27 with TRBJ2-1; D is possibly TRBD2 (6 bases). Sequenced material: peripheral blood, taken before pregnancy. Here the CDR3 DNA reads TGTGCCAGCAGTTTTTCTAGCGAGCCCACCTCAGAGCAGTTCTTC. Its protein product is CASSFSSEPTSEQFF.